The clone carrying this TCR beta chain was detected only a few times. Antigen: not known. The entry originates in a study of lymphopenia after photon versus proton radiotherapy. Notes on the study in general: Larger post-nadir TCR diversity loss correlated inversely with survival in deceased patients. Relative stability marked proton patients; photon patients lost diversity and naive cells. After lymphocyte nadir, photon-treated repertoires showed oligoclonal expansion, especially CD8+ Temra. Better survival with proton therapy was suggested as possible, not demonstrated.

Germline CDR1 and CDR2: SGHAT and FQNNGV. The V end was cut by 0 bases, the J end by 5 bases, with 8 bases between. The CDR3 extends over 14 amino acids. The protocol was immunoSEQ multiplex PCR, while the TCRdb copy is restricted to in-frame clones and leaves out a portion. The sample records approximately 65,000 clones, around 90% being singletons. V and J are TRBV11-2 and TRBJ2-1; D is unclear. Material: peripheral blood, obtained from a patient treated with photon-based radiotherapy. The clonotype originates from a woman in her 70s with pancreatic cancer. DNA for the CDR3: TGTGCCAGCAGCTTAGATACTAAAAACAATGAGCAGTTCTTC. It yields the protein CASSLDTKNNEQFF.